The clone carrying this T cell receptor beta chain was detected ten times or more. This sample was included in a study of T-cell reconstitution after alpha-beta-depleted transplantation in children. Germline CDR1 LGHNA, CDR2 YNFKEQ. V lost 4 bases, J lost 5 bases, and 13 bases lay in between. The CDR3 is 14 residues long. For TCRbeta, the library was prepared with unique molecular identifiers. TCRdb ran MiXCR on the PCR reads and lists one entry per CDR3 protein. The sample records roughly 610,000 distinct CDR3 sequences, roughly a tenth being singletons. This chain joins TRBV4-2 and TRBJ2-3; D is unresolved. This specimen consisted of PBMCs from the stem cell graft donor, obtained from the stem cell graft. The TCR originated in a human donor who donated a stem cell graft to a child with acute myeloid leukemia. Written as DNA, the CDR3 is TGTGCCAGCAGCCCCAGATTCGCGCAAGATACGCAGTATTTT. Translated: CASSPRFAQDTQYF.